These 29 T cell receptor beta chains originate from one sample sequenced in a study of tumor and adjacent non-tumor tissue in lung cancer. This sample's RNA came from whole unsorted tissue. The library came from three nested PCR rounds adapted from ARM-PCR protocols. TCRdb used MiXCR to reprocess the multiplex PCR reads, holding one entry per CDR3 protein. The data hold about 200,000 distinct CDR3 sequences, with about 76% observed a single time. The specimen sequenced was lung tumor tissue. These receptors all come from a man aged 60 to 75 with non-small cell lung cancer.

Concerning this clonotype itself: A clone one base away is much larger, so this may be a read error. The chain carries TRBV11-1 and TRBJ2-5, with 10 bases fitting TRBD1. Germline V gives CDR1 SGHAT, CDR2 FQDESV (reference sequence). The CDR3 is 16 amino acids. CDR3 bases: TGTGCCAGCAGCTTAGGCGGGACAGGGGTCCAAGAGACCCACTACTTC. Translated: CASSLGGTGVQETHYF.

Points on this clonotype: This may be a read error, as it is one base from a much larger clone. The genes are TRBV29-1 and TRBJ1-1; D call uncertain. This CDR3 is built from 12 residues. Per germline, CDR1 SQVTM and CDR2 ANQGSEA. CDR3: CSVAGLGTEAYF. The CDR3 region has the DNA TGCAGCGTTGCAGGTTTGGGCACTGAAGCTTACTTT.

This clonotype was recorded at least ten times. The chain combines TRBV29-1 with TRBJ2-3, with D maybe TRBD2 (7 bases). Trimming shortened V by 7 bases and J by 6 bases, and 17 bases separated the two germline ends. The CDR3 is 13 amino acids. CDR1 and CDR2 (germline): SQVTM, ANQGSEA. The CDR3 DNA is TGCAGCGCCGCGCGGGGGCAAAGGGATACGCAGTATTTT. This encodes CSAARGQRDTQYF.

This clonotype was seen many times. The CDR3 DNA follows: TGTGCCAGCAGCCAAGAAGCGGGGAGTGTCAATGAGCAGTTCTTC. Translating gives CASSQEAGSVNEQFF. The chain uses TRBV4-2 and TRBJ2-1; TRBD2 agrees at 7 bases. The CDR3 spans 15 residues. Germline CDR1 and CDR2: LGHNA and YNFKEQ. Trimming removed 0 bases from V and 6 bases from J; junction bases left unmatched: 5.

This clonotype was found many times. The CDR3 DNA reads TGCAGTGCTAGAAAGGATACAGGGGGCTCTGGAAACACCATATATTTT. This encodes CSARKDTGGSGNTIYF. This chain joins TRBV20-1 and TRBJ1-3; 8 bases are a match to TRBD1. The V segment lost 2 bases and the J segment 0 bases; nucleotides outside the gene matches: 6. The CDR3 has 16 residues. Germline values: CDR1 DFQATT, CDR2 SNEGSKA (reference sequence).

This clonotype was found many times. V and J are TRBV6-6 and TRBJ2-3; D tentatively fits TRBD1 or TRBD2 (5 bases each). Germline V gene sequence: CDR1 MNHNY, CDR2 SVGAGI (reference sequence). The CDR3 consists of 13 residues. V lost 5 bases and J 11 bases, leaving 17 bases between the germline ends. The DNA of the CDR3 is TGTGCCAGCAGTCGTGAAACTCTGAGGGGGCAGTATTTT. Translated, it gives CASSRETLRGQYF.

This clonotype was found once. Possible read error: a much larger clone is one base away. The conserved phenylalanine or tryptophan normally closing the CDR3 is absent here, so this likely arose from a read error. The rearrangement links TRBV29-1 to TRBJ1-1; D not certain. The CDR3 contains 11 residues. Trimming pared 3 bases from V and 8 bases from J, leaving 10 bases between. Germline assignment: CDR1 SQVTM and CDR2 ANQGSEA. The CDR3: CSVDGTSEAFL. CDR3 bases: TGCAGCGTTGATGGTACCTCCGAAGCTTTCTTG.

Regarding this clonotype: One end of the junction varies from germline; a read error may be responsible. J is TRBJ1-5 and V is TRBV6-2 or TRBV6-3; D unresolved. Germline V gene sequence: CDR1 MNHEY, CDR2 SVGEGT. The CDR3 is made up of 13 amino acids. CDR3 coding DNA: TGTGTCAGCAGCAACGTCCGTTTGAGGCCCCAGCATTTT. Amino acid sequence: CVSSNVRLRPQHF.

This clonotype was detected a few times. The chain uses TRBV18 and TRBJ1-1; a weak D match, TRBD1 (5 bases). CDR1 and CDR2 from the germline V gene are KGHSH and LQKENI. The germline V and J ends were trimmed by 3 bases and 5 bases, with 16 bases remaining between them. CDR3 length: 15 residues. CDR3 region: CASSPGDFMGTEAFF. CDR3 DNA sequence: TGTGCCAGCTCACCGGGGGACTTCATGGGGACTGAAGCTTTCTTT. The full variable domain, in which reference TRBV18 and TRBJ1-1 provide the parts outside the CDR3, is NAGVMQNPRHLVRRRGQEARLRCSPMKGHSHVYWYRQLPEEGLKFMVYLQKENIIDESGMPKERFSAEFPKEGPSILRIQQVVRGDSAAYFCASSPGDFMGTEAFFGQGTRLTVV.

The chain carries TRBV4-1 and TRBJ1-1; 9 bases are a match to TRBD1. This CDR3 comprises 16 residues. Germline CDR1 MGHRA, CDR2 YSYEKL. The junction had 13 bases not matched to a gene; V was cut back by 7 bases and J by 4 bases. As DNA, the CDR3 is TGCGCCAGCAACCGTTTATCCGTGACAGGGGGCACTGAAGCTTTCTTT. Encoded protein: CASNRLSVTGGTEAFF.

This clonotype occurred once. A much larger clone sits a single nucleotide away, making a read error possible. The chain has TRBV6-2 or TRBV6-3 and TRBJ2-5; D is perhaps TRBD1 (5 bases). The CDR3 loop spans 12 amino acids. Germline CDR1 is MNHEY and CDR2 is SVGEGT. The CDR3 loop is CVSRQGQETQYF. CDR3 DNA: TGTGTCAGCAGGCAGGGACAAGAGACCCAGTACTTC.

With respect to this clonotype: Being one base from a much bigger clone, this may be a read error. No conserved phenylalanine or tryptophan ends this CDR3, so it is likely a read error. CDR3 DNA sequence: TGCGCCAGCAGCCAAGGTTGGACAGCTGGAAACACCATATATTAT. Protein sequence: CASSQGWTAGNTIYY. This chain connects TRBV4-1 to TRBJ1-3; possibly TRBD1 for D (6 bases). The CDR3 loop spans 15 amino acids. The germline V and J ends were trimmed by 1 base and 2 bases, with 9 bases remaining between them. Germline values: CDR1 MGHRA, CDR2 YSYEKL.

As for this clonotype: Germline is not matched at one junction end, which may reflect a read error. V and J are TRBV11-2 and TRBJ2-3; D tentatively fits TRBD1 or TRBD2 (6 bases each). The CDR3 length is 16 residues. Germline V gene data show CDR1 as SGHAT and CDR2 as FQNNGV. The CDR3 coding sequence is TGTGCCAGCAGCTTGGGGGCGGGGCCAAGCGCAGATACACAGTATTTT. It is translated as CASSLGAGPSADTQYF.

In this sample, this clonotype turned up a few times. A much larger clone is a single base away; this may be a read error. The chain combines TRBV20-1 with TRBJ2-5, with a possible D match to TRBD1 (6 bases). Germline lookup yields CDR1 DFQATT and CDR2 SNEGSKA (reference sequence). The length of the CDR3 is 16 residues. The DNA for the CDR3 is TGCAGTGTTAGAGATCGGGCAGGGGCGCCCCAAGAGACCCAGTACTTC. Translating it yields CSVRDRAGAPQETQYF.

A note on this clonotype: The junction shows a germline mismatch at one end, possibly a read error. The CDR3 coding sequence is TGCACCAGCAGCCAAGATAGTAACACCATTCAGTACTTC. The encoded protein is CTSSQDSNTIQYF. The rearrangement uses TRBV4-1 and TRBJ2-4; D is ambiguous. CDR3 size: 13 residues. Per the germline V gene, CDR1 is MGHRA and CDR2 is YSYEKL.

V gene TRBV11-2 combines with J gene TRBJ2-3, with 8 bases lining up with TRBD2. V was clipped by 7 bases and J by 0 bases; unmatched bases: 18. Germline V lookup: CDR1 SGHAT, CDR2 FQNNGV. The CDR3 consists of 19 residues. CDR3 in DNA: TGTGCCAGCATCGAGAGCGGGACTAGGGGCGCTAGGAGCACAGATACGCAGTATTTT. Translated: CASIESGTRGARSTDTQYF.

The chain combines TRBV12-3 or TRBV12-4 with TRBJ2-2; 7 bases are a match to TRBD1. The CDR3 consists of 14 residues. Trimming at V came to 6 bases and at J to 8 bases, leaving 9 bases not matched to a gene. The CDR3 nucleotides read TGTGCCAGCAGACAGGGGCCAAGGACGGGGGAGCTGTTTTTT. Protein product: CASRQGPRTGELFF.

This chain links TRBV6-5 with TRBJ2-2; D is unresolved. Trimming shortened V by 1 base and J by 10 bases, and 13 bases separated the two germline ends. Germline assignment: CDR1 MNHEY and CDR2 SVGAGI. The length of the CDR3 is 14 residues. The CDR3 DNA reads TGTGCCAGCAGTTACTTACCAATGGCCGAGGAGCTGTTTTTT. It is translated as CASSYLPMAEELFF.

Remarks on this clonotype: A read error may account for a junction end that differs from germline. The chain joins TRBV11-2 to TRBJ1-1, with a tentative D call TRBD1 (5 bases). The length of the CDR3 is 14 residues. Germline assignment: CDR1 SGHAT and CDR2 FQNNGV. In nucleotides, the CDR3 is TGTACCAGCAGCATAGTCGGGAGGGGCACTGGAGCTTTCTTT. Protein: CTSSIVGRGTGAFF.

Turning to this clonotype: Being one base from a much bigger clone, this may be a read error. This chain joins TRBV12-3 or TRBV12-4 and TRBJ1-1; weak D call: TRBD1 (5 bases). V was cut by 4 bases and J by 4 bases, with 13 bases left in between. This CDR3 spans 14 amino acids. The chain's CDR3 is CASSWRDLGTEAFF. The DNA of the CDR3 is TGTGCCAGCAGTTGGAGGGACCTAGGCACTGAAGCTTTCTTT.

A word on this clonotype: This may be a read error: a much more frequent sequence differs by one nucleotide. In DNA, the CDR3 is TGTGCCAGCAGTGACCCAGGGTTCGTGAACATTGAGTACTTC. As protein: CASSDPGFVNIEYF. The genes are TRBV6-1 and TRBJ2-4, with D tentatively TRBD1 (5 bases). The CDR3 has 14 residues. Germline V gene data show CDR1 as MNHNS and CDR2 as SASEGT.

On this clonotype itself: A much larger clone lies a single base off, so this may be a read error. The chain couples TRBV12-3 or TRBV12-4 to TRBJ2-5, with D unresolved. The CDR3 has 14 residues. Trimming removed 6 bases from V and 1 base from J, with 12 bases in between. The CDR3 is CASRVALLQETQYF. The CDR3 coding sequence is TGTGCCAGCAGAGTGGCTCTTCTCCAAGAGACCCAGTACTTC.

The chain carries TRBV18 and TRBJ2-3, with a weak D call TRBD2 (5 bases). Trimming shortened V by 6 bases and J by 6 bases, and 13 bases separated the two germline ends. This CDR3 contains 13 residues. Germline values: CDR1 KGHSH, CDR2 LQKENI. CDR3 DNA: TGTGCCAGCTCTAGGACGCGGGCTGATACGCAGTATTTT. Protein sequence: CASSRTRADTQYF.

The chain recombines TRBV12-3 or TRBV12-4 with TRBJ2-1; D gene ambiguous. The CDR3 runs to 15 residues. V dropped 5 bases and J dropped 1 base, with 12 bases sitting between them. The CDR3 reads CASSLRLGSYNEQFF. CDR3 coding DNA: TGTGCCAGCAGTCTCCGGCTAGGTTCCTACAATGAGCAGTTCTTC.

Comment on this clonotype: At one boundary the junction diverges from the germline segment, which might be a read error. The chain uses TRBV24-1 and TRBJ2-7, with D perhaps TRBD2 (7 bases). The V gene's germline CDR1 is KGHDR and CDR2 SFDVKD. CDR3 length: 15 residues. The CDR3 nucleotides read TGTTCCACTAGTGATCCGGGACGGGGGGCCTACGGGCAGTACTTC. Protein product: CSTSDPGRGAYGQYF.

A note on this clonotype: Compared with germline, one end of the junction differs, possibly owing to a read error. This rearrangement joins TRBV4-3 to TRBJ2-3; 7 bases align to TRBD1. Germline CDR1 LGHNA, CDR2 YSLEER. The length of the CDR3 is 14 residues. The CDR3 sequence: CASGHQGGTDTQYF. CDR3 bases: TGTGCCAGCGGCCACCAGGGGGGCACAGATACGCAGTATTTT.

The chain carries TRBV4-1 and TRBJ2-7, with D perhaps given as TRBD1 or TRBD2 (5 bases each). Germline loops: CDR1 MGHRA, CDR2 YSYEKL. The CDR3 runs to 15 residues. V was shortened by 4 bases and J by 2 bases, with 15 bases between the two germline ends. CDR3 DNA: TGCGCCAGCAGCCTAGAACTATCGGGACCCTACGAGCAGTACTTC. Translating gives CASSLELSGPYEQYF.

This chain connects TRBV6-5 to TRBJ1-2; D may be TRBD1 (5 bases). CDR3 length: 14 residues. Trimming cost V 9 bases and J 2 bases, with 16 bases left between them. The germline V gene has CDR1 MNHEY and CDR2 SVGAGI. Here the CDR3 reads CASRYRGSNYGYTF. CDR3 in DNA: TGTGCCAGTAGATACCGGGGCTCCAACTATGGCTACACCTTC.

The rearrangement uses TRBV4-3 and TRBJ2-3, with D perhaps assigned TRBD1 or TRBD2 (5 bases each). Trimming pared 1 base from V and 13 bases from J, leaving 24 bases between. CDR3 length: 16 amino acids. Looked up from germline, CDR1 is LGHNA and CDR2 is YSLEER. CDR3 sequence: CASSQGSGTGGDMKYF. In nucleotides, the CDR3 is TGCGCCAGCAGCCAAGGTTCCGGGACGGGCGGAGATATGAAGTATTTT.